The 6 T cell receptor beta chains reported below all come from one sample, sequenced in a study of blood T cell repertoires in COVID-19. TCRdb's copy holds only in-frame clones and misses some; the assay was immunoSEQ multiplex PCR. The sample consists of about 150,000 clones, around 79% of them appearing once. The sample taken for sequencing was peripheral blood. The receptors shown here come from a man aged 80 or over with acute or convalescent COVID-19.

V and J are TRBV6-2 or TRBV6-3 and TRBJ1-1, with TRBD1 matching over 7 bases. Germline V lookup: CDR1 MNHEY, CDR2 SVGEGT. The CDR3 has 14 amino acids. V lost 6 bases and J lost 7; bases outside the gene matches: 11. CDR3 DNA: TGTGCCAGCAGCCCTCTCGGACAGGCCAATGAAGCTTTCTTT. It specifies CASSPLGQANEAFF.

A few counts support this clone. The rearrangement links TRBV27 to TRBJ2-7; D might be TRBD2 (6 bases). Germline V gene sequence: CDR1 MNHEY, CDR2 SMNVEV (reference sequence). Trimming shortened V by 3 bases and J by 6 bases, and 9 bases separated the two germline ends. The CDR3 runs 12 residues. The CDR3 sequence: CASSFSGPEQYF. In DNA form, the CDR3 reads TGTGCCAGCAGTTTCAGCGGGCCCGAGCAGTACTTC.

The chain employs TRBV10-2 and TRBJ1-2; a possible D gene is TRBD1 (5 bases). The CDR3 contains 12 residues. V dropped 4 bases and J dropped 6 bases, with 9 bases sitting between them. The germline CDR1 and CDR2 sequences are WSHSY and SAAADI. The CDR3 here is CASSGTGDGYTF. For the CDR3, the DNA is TGCGCCAGCAGTGGTACGGGGGATGGCTACACCTTC.

There are a few counts of this clone. CDR3 DNA sequence: TGCAGTGCTAGTTCAACACAGCACTATGGCTACACCTTC. Residues: CSASSTQHYGYTF. This chain uses TRBV20-1 with TRBJ1-2, with D hard to call. The CDR3 loop spans 13 amino acids. Looked up from germline, CDR1 is DFQATT and CDR2 is SNEGSKA (reference sequence). V was cut by 3 bases and J by 3 bases, with 11 bases left in between.

The chain uses TRBV5-1 and TRBJ2-3; D unclear. V dropped 0 bases and J dropped 4 bases, with 9 bases sitting between them. The CDR3 is 14 residues long. Germline V lookup: CDR1 SGHRS, CDR2 YFSETQ. CDR3 region: CASSLARMADTQYF. The DNA for the CDR3 is TGCGCCAGCAGCTTGGCGCGGATGGCAGATACGCAGTATTTT.

This clone turned up a few times. This sequence joins TRBV10-2 and TRBJ1-1; D ambiguous. This CDR3 spans 15 amino acids. The V gene's germline CDR1 is WSHSY and CDR2 SAAADI. The V end was cut by 5 bases, the J end by 1 base, with 14 bases between. As DNA, the CDR3 is TGCGCCAGCAGTTGGAGGATACAGACGAACACTGAAGCTTTCTTT. Its protein product is CASSWRIQTNTEAFF.